This T cell receptor beta chain was profiled in a study of shared clonotypes between healthy human individuals. Whole-study findings and limits: Non-shared clonotypes had lower generation probabilities than those shared by all four donors.

On this clone: Its target is not known.

Sequenced by immunoSEQ multiplex PCR; TCRdb stores in-frame clones only, minus some. The sample includes under 2,500,000 clones, around 95% of them seen just once. Germline CDR1 and CDR2: LNHDA and SQIVND (reference sequence). CDR3 length: 16 amino acids. The ends were cut back, 5 bases at V and 1 base at J, with 17 bases in the middle. Healthy and HIV-negative, the adult donors had no recent acute infections or vaccinations. The rearrangement uses TRBV19 and TRBJ1-2, with D possibly matching TRBD1 (6 bases). The clonotype was recovered from a man aged 18 to 29 in good health. The material sequenced was naive CD4+ T cells sorted from blood. Stated subset: CD45RA+ positively selected. CDR3 in DNA: TGTGCCAGTAGTGGTTCTGGGGACACTCTTAACTATGGCTACACCTTC. It specifies CASSGSGDTLNYGYTF. The full variable domain, its missing parts supplied by reference TRBV19 and TRBJ1-2, is DGGITQSPKYLFRKEGQNVTLSCEQNLNHDAMYWYRQDPGQGLRLIYYSQIVNDFQKGDIAEGYSVSREKKESFPLTVTSAQKNPTAFYLCASSGSGDTLNYGYTFGSGTRLTVV.